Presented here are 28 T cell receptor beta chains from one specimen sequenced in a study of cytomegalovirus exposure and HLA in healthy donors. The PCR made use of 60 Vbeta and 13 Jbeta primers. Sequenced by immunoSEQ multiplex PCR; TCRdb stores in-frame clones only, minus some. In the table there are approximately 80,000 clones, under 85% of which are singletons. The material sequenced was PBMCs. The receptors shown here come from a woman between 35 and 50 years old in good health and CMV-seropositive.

CDR3 region: CASSFSDTQYF. The CDR3 region has the DNA TGTGCCAGCAGTTTCAGTGATACGCAGTATTTT. The chain combines TRBV28 with TRBJ2-3, with D unclear. V was clipped by 3 bases and J by 6 bases, with 4 bases between them. Germline V gene data show CDR1 as MDHEN and CDR2 as SYDVKM. The CDR3 runs 11 residues.

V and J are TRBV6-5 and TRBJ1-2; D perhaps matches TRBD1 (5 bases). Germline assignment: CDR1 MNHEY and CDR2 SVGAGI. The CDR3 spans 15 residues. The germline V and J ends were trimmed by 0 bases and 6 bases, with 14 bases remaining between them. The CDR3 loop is CASSYSSQGLHGYTF. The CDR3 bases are TGTGCCAGCAGTTACTCAAGCCAGGGCCTCCATGGCTACACCTTC.

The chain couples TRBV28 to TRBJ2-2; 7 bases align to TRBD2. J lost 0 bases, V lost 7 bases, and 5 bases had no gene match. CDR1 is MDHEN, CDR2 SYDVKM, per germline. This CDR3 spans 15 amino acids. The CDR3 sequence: CASIEGGPNTGELFF. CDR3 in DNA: TGTGCCAGCATCGAGGGAGGGCCGAACACCGGGGAGCTGTTTTTT.

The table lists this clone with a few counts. The CDR3, as DNA: TGTGCCAGCGGAGGACAGGGTGGGCAGACCCAGTACTTC. Translated: CASGGQGGQTQYF. The chain has TRBV7-9 and TRBJ2-5; TRBD1 matches at 8 bases. The CDR3 consists of 13 residues. Germline loops: CDR1 SEHNR, CDR2 FQNEAQ (reference sequence). The V segment lost 8 bases and the J segment 6 bases; nucleotides outside the gene matches: 8.

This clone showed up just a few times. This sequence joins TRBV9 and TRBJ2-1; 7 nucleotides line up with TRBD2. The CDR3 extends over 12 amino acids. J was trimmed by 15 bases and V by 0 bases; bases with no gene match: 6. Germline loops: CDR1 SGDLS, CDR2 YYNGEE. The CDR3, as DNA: TGTGCCAGCAGCGTAGCCGGGAGGCAAGCGTTCTTC. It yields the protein CASSVAGRQAFF.

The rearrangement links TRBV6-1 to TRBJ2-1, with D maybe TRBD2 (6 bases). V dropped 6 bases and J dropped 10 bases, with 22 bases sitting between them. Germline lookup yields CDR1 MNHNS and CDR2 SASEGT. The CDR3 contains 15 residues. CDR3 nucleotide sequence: TGTGCCAGCAGCATGAGAGGGACTCCGCCGGGGGAGCAGTTCTTC. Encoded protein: CASSMRGTPPGEQFF.

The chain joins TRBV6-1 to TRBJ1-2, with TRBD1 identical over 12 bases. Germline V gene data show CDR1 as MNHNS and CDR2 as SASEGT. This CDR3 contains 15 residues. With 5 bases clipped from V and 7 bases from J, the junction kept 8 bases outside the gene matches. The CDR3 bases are TGTGCCAGCAGTCGGGACAGGGGGCGATTAGGTGGCTACACCTTC. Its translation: CASSRDRGRLGGYTF.

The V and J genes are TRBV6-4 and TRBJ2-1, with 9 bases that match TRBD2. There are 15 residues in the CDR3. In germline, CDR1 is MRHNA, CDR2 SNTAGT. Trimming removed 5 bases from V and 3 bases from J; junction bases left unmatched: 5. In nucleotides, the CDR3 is TGTGCCAGCAGTCGTAGCGGGAGCTTCTACAATGAGCAGTTCTTC. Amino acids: CASSRSGSFYNEQFF.

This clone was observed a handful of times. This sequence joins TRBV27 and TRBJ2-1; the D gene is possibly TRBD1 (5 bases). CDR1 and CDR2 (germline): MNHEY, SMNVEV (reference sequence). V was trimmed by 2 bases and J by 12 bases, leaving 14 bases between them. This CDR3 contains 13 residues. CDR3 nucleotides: TGTGCCAGCAGTTTAGGGGCTGGGCCAGGGCAGTTCTTC. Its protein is CASSLGAGPGQFF.

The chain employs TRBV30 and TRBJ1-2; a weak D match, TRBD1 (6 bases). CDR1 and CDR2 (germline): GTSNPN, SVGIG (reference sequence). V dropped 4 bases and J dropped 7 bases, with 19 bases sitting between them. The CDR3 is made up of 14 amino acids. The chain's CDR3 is CAWNLQGLLGGYTF. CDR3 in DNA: TGTGCCTGGAATCTACAGGGTTTATTAGGTGGCTACACCTTC.

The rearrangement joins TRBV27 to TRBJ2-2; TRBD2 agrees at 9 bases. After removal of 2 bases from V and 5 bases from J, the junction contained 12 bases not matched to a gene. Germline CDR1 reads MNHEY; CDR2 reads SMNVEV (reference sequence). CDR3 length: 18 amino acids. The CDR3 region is CASSLTRPREGRTGELFF. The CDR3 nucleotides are TGTGCCAGCAGTTTAACACGGCCGCGGGAGGGCCGTACCGGGGAGCTGTTTTTT.

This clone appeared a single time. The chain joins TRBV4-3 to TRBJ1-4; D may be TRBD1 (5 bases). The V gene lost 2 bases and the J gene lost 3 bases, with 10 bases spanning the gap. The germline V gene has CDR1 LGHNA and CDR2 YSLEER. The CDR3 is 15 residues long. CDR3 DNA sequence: TGCGCCAGCAGCCAACCTCTAGGGGCTAATGAAAAACTGTTTTTT. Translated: CASSQPLGANEKLFF.

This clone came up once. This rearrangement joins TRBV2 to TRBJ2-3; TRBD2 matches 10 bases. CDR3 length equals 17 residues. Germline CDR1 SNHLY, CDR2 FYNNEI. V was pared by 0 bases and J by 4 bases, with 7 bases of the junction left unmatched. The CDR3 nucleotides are TGTGCCAGCAGTGAAGCGCTATGGGGGACTAGCGCAGATACGCAGTATTTT. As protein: CASSEALWGTSADTQYF.

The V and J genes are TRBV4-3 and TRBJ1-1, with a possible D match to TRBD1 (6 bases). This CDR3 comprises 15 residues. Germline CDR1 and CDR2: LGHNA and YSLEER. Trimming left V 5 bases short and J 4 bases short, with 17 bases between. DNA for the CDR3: TGCGCCAGCAGCTCGAGGCGTACAGGGTCCACTGAAGCTTTCTTT. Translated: CASSSRRTGSTEAFF.

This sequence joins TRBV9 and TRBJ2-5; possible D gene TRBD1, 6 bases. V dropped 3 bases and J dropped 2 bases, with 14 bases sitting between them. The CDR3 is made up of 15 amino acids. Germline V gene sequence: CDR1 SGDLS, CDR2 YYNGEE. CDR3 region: CASSAYQDRQETQYF. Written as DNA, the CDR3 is TGTGCCAGCAGCGCCTACCAGGACAGACAAGAGACCCAGTACTTC.

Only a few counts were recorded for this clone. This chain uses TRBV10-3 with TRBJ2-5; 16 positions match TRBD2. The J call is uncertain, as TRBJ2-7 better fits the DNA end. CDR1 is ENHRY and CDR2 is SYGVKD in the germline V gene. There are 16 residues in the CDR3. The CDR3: CAIMAGLAGGPYEQYF. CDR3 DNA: TGTGCCATCATGGCGGGACTAGCGGGAGGGCCGTACGAGCAGTACTTC.

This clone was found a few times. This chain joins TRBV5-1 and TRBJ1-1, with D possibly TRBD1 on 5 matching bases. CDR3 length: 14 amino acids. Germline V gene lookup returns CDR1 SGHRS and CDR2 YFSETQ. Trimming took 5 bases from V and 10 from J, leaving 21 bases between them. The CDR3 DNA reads TGCGCCAGCAGGCCCGGGCAGGGAAGGACGTCAGCTTTCTTT. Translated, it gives CASRPGQGRTSAFF.

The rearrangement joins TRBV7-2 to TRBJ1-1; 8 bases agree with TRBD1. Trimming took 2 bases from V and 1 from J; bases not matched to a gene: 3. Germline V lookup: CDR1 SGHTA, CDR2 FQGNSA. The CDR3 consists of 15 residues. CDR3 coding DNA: TGTGCCAGCAGCTTATTTGGGACAGGGAACACTGAAGCTTTCTTT. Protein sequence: CASSLFGTGNTEAFF.

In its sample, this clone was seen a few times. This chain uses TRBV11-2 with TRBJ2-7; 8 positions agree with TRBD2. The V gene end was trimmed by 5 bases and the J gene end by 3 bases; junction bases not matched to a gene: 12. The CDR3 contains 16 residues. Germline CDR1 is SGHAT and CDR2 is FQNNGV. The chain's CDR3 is CASSPLAWTSSYEQYF. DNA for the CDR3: TGTGCCAGCAGCCCCCTCGCTTGGACTAGCAGCTACGAGCAGTACTTC.

CDR3 nucleotides: TGCAGCGTTGCCAGCTCTGGAAACACCATATATTTT. Its protein product is CSVASSGNTIYF. The rearrangement joins TRBV29-1 to TRBJ1-3, with D unclear. V was cut by 4 bases and J by 0 bases, with 4 bases left in between. The CDR3 is made up of 12 amino acids. CDR1 and CDR2 (germline): SQVTM, ANQGSEA.

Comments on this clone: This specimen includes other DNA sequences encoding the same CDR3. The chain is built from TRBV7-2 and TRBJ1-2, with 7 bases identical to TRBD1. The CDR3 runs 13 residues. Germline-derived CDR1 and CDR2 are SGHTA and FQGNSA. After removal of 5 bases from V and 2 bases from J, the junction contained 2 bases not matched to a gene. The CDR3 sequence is CASSPDRNYGYTF. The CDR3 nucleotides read TGTGCCAGCAGCCCGGACAGGAACTATGGCTACACCTTC.

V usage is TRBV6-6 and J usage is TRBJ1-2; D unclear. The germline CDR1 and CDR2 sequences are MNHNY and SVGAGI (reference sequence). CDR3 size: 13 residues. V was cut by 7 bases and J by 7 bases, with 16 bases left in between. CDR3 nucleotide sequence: TGTGCCAGCACCCCGGAGGGAAGAGGTGGCTACACCTTC. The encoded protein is CASTPEGRGGYTF.

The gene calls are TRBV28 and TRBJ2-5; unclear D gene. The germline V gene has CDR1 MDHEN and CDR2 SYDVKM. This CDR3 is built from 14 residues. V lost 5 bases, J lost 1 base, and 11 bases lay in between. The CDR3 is CASSPLYIQETQYF. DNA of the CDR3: TGTGCCAGCAGTCCACTGTATATCCAAGAGACCCAGTACTTC.

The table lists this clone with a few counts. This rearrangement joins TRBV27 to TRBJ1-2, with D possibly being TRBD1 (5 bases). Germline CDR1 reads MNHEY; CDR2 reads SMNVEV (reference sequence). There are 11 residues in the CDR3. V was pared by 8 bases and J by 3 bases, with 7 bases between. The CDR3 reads CASSGYYGYTF. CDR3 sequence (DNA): TGTGCCAGCTCAGGGTACTATGGCTACACCTTC.

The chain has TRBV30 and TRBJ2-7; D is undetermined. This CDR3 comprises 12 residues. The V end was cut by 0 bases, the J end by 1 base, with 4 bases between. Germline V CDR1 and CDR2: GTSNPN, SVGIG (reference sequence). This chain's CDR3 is CAWSVTSYEQYF. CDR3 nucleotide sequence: TGTGCCTGGAGTGTAACTTCCTACGAGCAGTACTTC.

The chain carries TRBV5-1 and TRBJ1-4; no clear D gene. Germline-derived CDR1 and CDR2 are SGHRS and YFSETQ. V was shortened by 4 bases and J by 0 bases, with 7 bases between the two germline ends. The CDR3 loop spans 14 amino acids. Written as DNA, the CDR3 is TGCGCCAGCAGCCTCGGGTCAACTAATGAAAAACTGTTTTTT. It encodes CASSLGSTNEKLFF.

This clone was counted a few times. CDR3 sequence (DNA): TGTGCTAGTGGTTTGGGACAGGGGATCCATTCACCCCTCCACTTT. Its translation is CASGLGQGIHSPLHF. The chain carries TRBV12-5 and TRBJ1-6; TRBD1 aligns across 8 bases. The V gene's germline CDR1 is LGHNT and CDR2 FRNRAP. This CDR3 has 15 amino acids. V shed 1 base and J 8 bases; nucleotides not matched to a gene: 4. The whole variable domain, remainder taken from reference TRBV12-5 and TRBJ1-6, is DARVTQTPRHKVTEMGQEVTMRCQPILGHNTVFWYRQTMMQGLELLAYFRNRAPLDDSGMPKDRFSAEMPDATLATLKIQPSEPRDSAVYFCASGLGQGIHSPLHFGNGTRLTVT.

CDR3 region: CASSLELAGEGEQYF. The CDR3 DNA reads as TGTGCCAGCAGCTTGGAACTAGCGGGAGAGGGTGAGCAGTACTTC. The chain uses TRBV5-4 and TRBJ2-7, with 11 bases identical to TRBD2. The CDR3 contains 15 residues. J lost 7 bases, V lost 0 bases, and 6 bases had no gene match. Germline V gene lookup returns CDR1 SGHNT and CDR2 YYREEE (reference sequence).